A single sample gave rise to the 29 T cell receptor beta chains below, sequenced in a study of cytomegalovirus exposure and HLA in healthy donors. Clones were sequenced by immunoSEQ multiplex PCR, and TCRdb holds only the in-frame ones, with some missing. The sample lists around 69,000 clones; approximately 96% were seen once. Input material: PBMCs. The receptors derive from a woman in her late teens or twenties in good health and CMV-seropositive.

The V and J genes are TRBV6-5 and TRBJ2-2, with 7 positions matching TRBD2. The CDR3 has 15 residues. Germline V gene data show CDR1 as MNHEY and CDR2 as SVGAGI. The V gene end was trimmed by 6 bases and the J gene end by 6 bases; junction bases not matched to a gene: 10. The CDR3 loop is CASRKEGGDAGELFF. The DNA of the CDR3 is TGTGCCAGCAGGAAGGAGGGAGGGGACGCCGGGGAGCTGTTTTTT.

This clone was seen a single time. The chain couples TRBV6-5 to TRBJ1-1; TRBD1 matches at 7 bases. The V segment lost 6 bases and the J segment 4 bases; nucleotides outside the gene matches: 8. This CDR3 comprises 14 residues. Germline V gene data show CDR1 as MNHEY and CDR2 as SVGAGI. The CDR3 nucleotides are TGTGCCAGCAGCATGACAGGGTATCGCACTGAAGCTTTCTTT. This encodes CASSMTGYRTEAFF.

V gene TRBV25-1 combines with J gene TRBJ2-1; TRBD2 matches 7 bases. Germline V gives CDR1 MGHDK, CDR2 SYGVNS. V gave up 3 bases and J gave up 1 base; unmatched junction bases: 3. The CDR3 runs to 15 residues. CDR3 sequence reads: CASSEGRESYNEQFF. For the CDR3, the DNA is TGTGCCAGCAGTGAGGGGAGGGAATCCTACAATGAGCAGTTCTTC.

The V and J genes are TRBV5-1 and TRBJ2-7; the match to TRBD1 covers 9 bases. CDR3 length: 12 residues. The germline V gene has CDR1 SGHRS and CDR2 YFSETQ. With 7 bases clipped from V and 2 bases from J, the junction kept 1 base outside the gene matches. The CDR3 coding sequence is TGCGCCAGCGGGACAGGGACCTACGAGCAGTACTTC. Encoded protein: CASGTGTYEQYF.

J is TRBJ1-1 and V is TRBV13, with 10 bases fitting TRBD1. Germline trimming cut 6 bases from V and 2 bases from J; bases unmatched to any gene: 0. CDR1 is PRHDT and CDR2 is FYEKMQ in the germline V gene (reference sequence). There are 13 residues in the CDR3. Here the CDR3 DNA reads TGTGCCAGCAGGACAGGGGGCAACACTGAAGCTTTCTTT. Its translation is CASRTGGNTEAFF.

Here the CDR3 DNA reads TGTGCCAGCAGCTTAACGGACAGGGGTACCGAGCAGTACTTC. This encodes CASSLTDRGTEQYF. The rearrangement uses TRBV7-8 and TRBJ2-7; 9 bases agree with TRBD1. With V trimmed by 2 bases and J by 6 bases, 5 bases remained unmatched. Germline lookup yields CDR1 SGHVS and CDR2 FQNEAQ. The CDR3 covers 14 residues.

The chain employs TRBV27 and TRBJ2-3; D not certain. Germline CDR1 and CDR2: MNHEY and SMNVEV (reference sequence). This CDR3 comprises 15 residues. Trimming took off 7 bases at V and 0 bases at J, with 14 bases between the two ends. The CDR3 DNA follows: TGTGCCAGCATCCCCCAGGCAACTAGCACAGATACGCAGTATTTT. Residues: CASIPQATSTDTQYF.

The V and J genes are TRBV30 and TRBJ2-5; 8 bases agree with TRBD1. The CDR3 runs 12 residues. Germline V gives CDR1 GTSNPN, CDR2 SVGIG (reference sequence). V was clipped by 2 bases and J by 5 bases; unmatched bases: 1. CDR3 coding DNA: TGTGCCTGGAGTCGACAGGGGGAGACCCAGTACTTC. Amino acid sequence: CAWSRQGETQYF.

The J gene is TRBJ1-5, the V gene TRBV28; tentative D call: TRBD1 (6 bases). This CDR3 region has 13 residues. Deletions cut 6 bases from V and 1 base from J, with 7 bases between. The germline CDR1 and CDR2 sequences are MDHEN and SYDVKM. CDR3 sequence reads: CASRQGSNQPQHF. CDR3 in DNA: TGTGCCAGCAGACAGGGAAGCAATCAGCCCCAGCATTTT.

DNA for the CDR3: TGCGCCAGCAGCTTGAGTGGGACAGATGTTAACTATGGCTACACCTTC. Amino acid sequence: CASSLSGTDVNYGYTF. The J gene is TRBJ1-2, the V gene TRBV5-1; the match to TRBD1 covers 7 bases. CDR1 is SGHRS and CDR2 is YFSETQ in the germline V gene. The CDR3 spans 16 residues. The J segment lost 1 base and the V segment lost 1 base, leaving 7 bases of the junction unmatched.

The count of this clone is one. This chain links TRBV7-9 with TRBJ1-2; 7 nucleotides line up with TRBD1. Germline CDR1 reads SEHNR; CDR2 reads FQNEAQ (reference sequence). The CDR3 totals 13 residues. V dropped 4 bases and J dropped 5; count of bases not matched to a gene: 4. The CDR3 reads CASSSGQAYGYTF. The DNA of the CDR3 is TGTGCCAGCAGCTCCGGACAGGCGTATGGCTACACCTTC.

The gene calls are TRBV2 and TRBJ2-2; 7 bases are a match to TRBD2. Germline CDR1 SNHLY, CDR2 FYNNEI. Trimming took 8 bases from V and 7 from J; bases not matched to a gene: 1. CDR3 length: 11 residues. CDR3 amino acids: CASGGVGELFF. CDR3 DNA sequence: TGTGCCAGCGGGGGGGTCGGGGAGCTGTTTTTT.

The gene calls are TRBV27 and TRBJ2-6; 9 nucleotides match TRBD1. The junction had 5 bases not matched to a gene; V was cut back by 5 bases and J by 0 bases. CDR3 length: 17 amino acids. The germline CDR1 and CDR2 sequences are MNHEY and SMNVEV (reference sequence). Written as DNA, the CDR3 is TGTGCCAGCAGTCCCACAGGGGGCCCCTCTGGGGCCAACGTCCTGACTTTC. Translating it yields CASSPTGGPSGANVLTF.

This clone is categorized as medium-sized (0.01 to 0.1%). Other DNA sequences in the sample encode the same CDR3. The chain recombines TRBV14 with TRBJ2-7; possible D gene TRBD2, 5 bases. Trimming left V 5 bases short and J 0 bases short, with 11 bases between. The CDR3 length is 14 residues. Germline V gene data show CDR1 as SGHDN and CDR2 as FVKESK. The CDR3 protein is CASSFGGSSYEQYF. CDR3 nucleotides: TGTGCCAGCAGCTTTGGTGGGAGCTCCTACGAGCAGTACTTC.

The chain recombines TRBV7-3 with TRBJ2-1, with 12 bases fitting TRBD2. There are 18 residues in the CDR3. Trimming at V came to 5 bases and at J to 7 bases, leaving 15 bases not matched to a gene. The V gene's germline CDR1 is SGHTA and CDR2 FQGTGA. CDR3 amino acids: CASSPRHLTSGSWNEQFF. DNA of the CDR3: TGTGCCAGCAGCCCCCGGCACTTGACTAGCGGGAGTTGGAATGAGCAGTTCTTC.

This chain joins TRBV28 and TRBJ2-4, with 12 bases identical to TRBD1. This CDR3 is built from 18 residues. Germline loops: CDR1 MDHEN, CDR2 SYDVKM. Unmatched junction bases numbered 9, after V lost 6 bases and J lost 0 bases. The CDR3 region is CASRARDRGLLAKNIQYF. CDR3 sequence (DNA): TGTGCCAGCAGGGCCCGGGACAGGGGGCTCTTAGCCAAAAACATTCAGTACTTC. Full variable domain (missing parts from reference TRBV28 and TRBJ2-4): DVKVTQSSRYLVKRTGEKVFLECVQDMDHENMFWYRQDPGLGLRLIYFSYDVKMKEKGDIPEGYSVSREKKERFSLILESASTNQTSMYLCASRARDRGLLAKNIQYFGAGTRLSVL.

V is TRBV6-1 and J is TRBJ2-1, with 10 bases fitting TRBD2. J was trimmed by 0 bases and V by 4 bases; bases with no gene match: 6. The CDR3 extends over 17 amino acids. Germline CDR1 and CDR2: MNHNS and SASEGT. The CDR3 DNA sequence: TGTGCCAGCAGTGTGCCTTCTAGCGGGGGCTCCTACAATGAGCAGTTCTTC. As protein: CASSVPSSGGSYNEQFF.

The chain has TRBV28 and TRBJ1-2, with D possibly matching TRBD1 (6 bases). The length of the CDR3 is 13 residues. V was cut by 11 bases and J by 7 bases, with 20 bases left in between. The germline CDR1 and CDR2 sequences are MDHEN and SYDVKM. CDR3 sequence reads: CAGGGRGKGGYTF. The CDR3 DNA is TGTGCCGGGGGCGGCAGGGGCAAGGGTGGCTACACCTTC.

The chain is built from TRBV5-6 and TRBJ2-4; unclear D gene. The V end was cut by 0 bases, the J end by 7 bases, with 8 bases between. CDR3 length equals 13 residues. Per germline, CDR1 SGHDT and CDR2 YYEEEE. CDR3 sequence: CASSLVTENIQYF. The CDR3 coding sequence is TGTGCCAGCAGCTTGGTCACAGAGAACATTCAGTACTTC.

The rearrangement joins TRBV11-2 to TRBJ1-5, with D hard to call. The CDR3 spans 13 residues. The V and J ends lost 1 base and 7 bases respectively, with 8 bases between them. Germline V gene lookup returns CDR1 SGHAT and CDR2 FQNNGV. As DNA, the CDR3 is TGTGCCAGCAGCTTAGTAGAGGGCCAGCCCCAGCATTTT. Translating it yields CASSLVEGQPQHF.

The V and J genes are TRBV30 and TRBJ1-1, with D unresolved. Trimming stripped 3 bases from V and 1 base from J, with 9 bases between. CDR1 and CDR2 (germline): GTSNPN, SVGIG (reference sequence). The CDR3 loop spans 13 amino acids. CDR3 amino acids: CAWRSPGNTEAFF. CDR3 nucleotide sequence: TGTGCCTGGAGGAGTCCAGGGAACACTGAAGCTTTCTTT.

The V and J genes are TRBV7-9 and TRBJ1-4; D perhaps matches TRBD1 (5 bases). CDR1 is SEHNR, CDR2 FQNEAQ, per germline (reference sequence). This CDR3 is built from 15 residues. Trimming cost V 4 bases and J 5 bases, with 14 bases left between them. The CDR3 bases are TGTGCCAGCAGCTGGGGGGACGGACCGAATGAAAAACTGTTTTTT. It specifies CASSWGDGPNEKLFF.

The CDR3 spells CASSPGVVGYGYTF. CDR3 bases: TGTGCCAGCAGCCCGGGTGTAGTAGGATATGGCTACACCTTC. The V call is TRBV7-9, the J call TRBJ1-2; unclear D gene. Germline CDR1 and CDR2: SEHNR and FQNEAQ (reference sequence). CDR3 length: 14 residues. V was trimmed by 5 bases and J by 5 bases, leaving 15 bases between them.

This chain links TRBV2 with TRBJ1-4; TRBD1 matches 9 bases. Germline V CDR1 and CDR2: SNHLY, FYNNEI. With V trimmed by 6 bases and J by 8 bases, 7 bases remained unmatched. The CDR3 totals 14 residues. In DNA, the CDR3 is TGTGCCAGCAGGGCCGGGACAGGGAGAGAAAAACTGTTTTTT. Amino acids: CASRAGTGREKLFF.

The CDR3 sequence: CASKRTGSSYEQYF. In nucleotides, the CDR3 is TGTGCCAGCAAACGGACGGGGAGCTCCTACGAGCAGTACTTC. The chain combines TRBV2 with TRBJ2-7; D is perhaps TRBD2 (5 bases). The germline gives CDR1 SNHLY, CDR2 FYNNEI. The V gene lost 7 bases and the J gene lost 0 bases, with 13 bases spanning the gap. CDR3 length equals 14 residues.

This chain uses TRBV5-6 with TRBJ2-2; D possibly corresponds to TRBD2 (5 bases). CDR1 is SGHDT, CDR2 YYEEEE, per germline. The ends were cut back, 4 bases at V and 6 bases at J, with 16 bases in the middle. The CDR3 is 15 residues long. CDR3 protein: CASSINTSPPGELFF. The CDR3 DNA sequence: TGTGCCAGCAGCATAAACACTAGTCCACCCGGGGAGCTGTTTTTT.

In its sample, this clone was seen once. The rearrangement uses TRBV6-5 and TRBJ2-7, with 12 bases matching TRBD2. The ends lost 5 bases at V and 4 bases at J; junction bases unmatched: 3. Germline lookup yields CDR1 MNHEY and CDR2 SVGAGI. This CDR3 is 14 amino acids long. The DNA for the CDR3 is TGTGCCAGCAGTCGACTAGCGGGAGATTACGAGCAGTACTTC. The encoded protein is CASSRLAGDYEQYF.

The genes are TRBV7-6 and TRBJ2-1, with D possibly being TRBD2 (5 bases). This CDR3 comprises 15 residues. V was cut by 1 base and J by 5 bases, with 12 bases left in between. Germline lookup yields CDR1 SGHVS and CDR2 FNYEAQ. DNA for the CDR3: TGTGCCAGCAGCTTAGGAGGACTGGAGAACAATGAGCAGTTCTTC. This sequence encodes CASSLGGLENNEQFF.

This clone has ten or more counts. The same CDR3 can be traced to other DNA sequences in this sample. CDR3 nucleotides: TGTGCCAGCAGCCCTTGGGGGGGATCCTACAATGAGCAGTTCTTC. Protein: CASSPWGGSYNEQFF. This chain links TRBV7-2 with TRBJ2-1; 7 positions match TRBD2. In germline, CDR1 is SGHTA, CDR2 FQGNSA. After removal of 5 bases from V and 1 base from J, the junction contained 5 bases not matched to a gene. CDR3 length: 15 amino acids. The full variable domain, its missing parts supplied by reference TRBV7-2 and TRBJ2-1, is GAGVSQSPSNKVTEKGKDVELRCDPISGHTALYWYRQSLGQGLEFLIYFQGNSAPDKSGLPSDRFSAERTGGSVSTLTIQRTQQEDSAVYLCASSPWGGSYNEQFFGPGTRLTVL.